These 28 T cell receptor beta chains were all obtained from the same sample, sequenced in a study of T-cell reconstitution after alpha-beta-depleted transplantation in children. Construction of the TCRbeta library involved unique molecular identifiers. Each CDR3 protein is one row after TCRdb ran MiXCR on the PCR reads. Here the sample spans 200,000 to 250,000 distinct CDR3 sequences, roughly 24% being singletons. Specimen: PBMCs, collected before TCRalphabeta/CD19-depleted stem cell transplant. The source is a girl aged 2-10 years with Fanconi anemia, due to receive a stem cell transplant.

This chain links TRBV10-3 with TRBJ1-2; D unresolved. The CDR3 loop spans 12 amino acids. Trimming took off 4 bases at V and 0 bases at J, with 3 bases between the two ends. Germline V CDR1 and CDR2: ENHRY, SYGVKD. As DNA, the CDR3 is TGTGCCATCAGTGGGTCTAACTATGGCTACACCTTC. This encodes CAISGSNYGYTF.

This clonotype was counted a few times. The rearrangement uses TRBV24-1 and TRBJ2-3; TRBD1 agrees at 8 bases. Germline V gene data show CDR1 as KGHDR and CDR2 as SFDVKD. This CDR3 has 17 amino acids. The J segment lost 4 bases and the V segment lost 4 bases, leaving 12 bases of the junction unmatched. As DNA, the CDR3 is TGTGCCACCAGTGAAGGGCAGGGGGCGCGTTTCGCAGATACGCAGTATTTT. Residues: CATSEGQGARFADTQYF.

CDR3 sequence: CSVMKGGVVGETQYF. The CDR3 DNA reads TGCAGCGTTATGAAAGGGGGGGTGGTCGGGGAGACCCAGTACTTC. The J gene is TRBJ2-5, the V gene TRBV29-1; weak D call: TRBD2 (7 bases). The CDR3 is made up of 15 amino acids. Looked up from germline, CDR1 is SQVTM and CDR2 is ANQGSEA. The germline V and J ends were trimmed by 5 bases and 5 bases, with 21 bases remaining between them.

The chain is built from TRBV5-1 and TRBJ2-3; TRBD2 matches at 8 bases. CDR1 and CDR2 (germline): SGHRS, YFSETQ. The CDR3 loop spans 15 amino acids. Trimming cost V 0 bases and J 4 bases; bases outside gene matches: 4. The CDR3 DNA sequence: TGCGCCAGCAGCTTGGGGGTGCGGGGGGCAGATACGCAGTATTTT. Encoded protein: CASSLGVRGADTQYF.

This clonotype has a count of ten or more. The chain employs TRBV29-1 and TRBJ2-7; 7 positions match TRBD2. J was trimmed by 7 bases and V by 7 bases; bases with no gene match: 7. This CDR3 has 11 amino acids. Germline V gene data show CDR1 as SQVTM and CDR2 as ANQGSEA. The CDR3 DNA follows: TGCAGCGGTATAGCGGGTTTTGAGCAGTACTTC. As protein: CSGIAGFEQYF.

This clonotype was seen many times. The gene calls are TRBV12-3 or TRBV12-4 and TRBJ1-2, with unresolved D. CDR3 length: 13 amino acids. Deletions cut 6 bases from V and 1 base from J, with 9 bases between. CDR3 DNA sequence: TGTGCCAGCAGCTCTTTGGGTAACTATGGCTACACCTTC. Translation: CASSSLGNYGYTF.

This clonotype was counted between two and nine times. This chain uses TRBV29-1 with TRBJ1-2; no clear D. Trimming shortened V by 7 bases and J by 8 bases, and 14 bases separated the two germline ends. CDR1 and CDR2 (germline): SQVTM, ANQGSEA. This CDR3 is built from 11 residues. The chain's CDR3 is CSGGVPGGYTF. CDR3 nucleotide sequence: TGCAGCGGCGGGGTACCAGGCGGCTACACCTTC.

This clonotype was seen only a few times. The V call is TRBV25-1, the J call TRBJ2-2; 8 bases are shared with TRBD1. Germline trimming cut 3 bases from V and 7 bases from J; bases unmatched to any gene: 4. The CDR3 runs to 14 residues. Germline loops: CDR1 MGHDK, CDR2 SYGVNS. CDR3 residues: CASSDRGLGGELFF. The CDR3, as DNA: TGTGCCAGCAGTGACAGGGGGCTAGGCGGGGAGCTGTTTTTT.

This clonotype occurred a few times. The genes are TRBV28 and TRBJ2-7; possibly TRBD1 for D (5 bases). This CDR3 has 14 residues. Trimming pared 2 bases from V and 4 bases from J, leaving 12 bases between. In germline, CDR1 is MDHEN, CDR2 SYDVKM. The CDR3 nucleotides are TGTGCCAGCAGTTTAGGACATGGTGGATACGAGCAGTACTTC. Protein product: CASSLGHGGYEQYF.

The V call is TRBV20-1, the J call TRBJ2-7, with TRBD2 identical over 14 bases. V trimming: 3 bases; J trimming: 0 bases; junction bases outside the gene matches: 4. CDR1 DFQATT and CDR2 SNEGSKA come from the germline V gene (reference sequence). This CDR3 has 16 residues. The CDR3 loop reads CSARGLAGVLSYEQYF. CDR3 nucleotides: TGCAGTGCTAGGGGACTAGCGGGAGTCCTCTCCTACGAGCAGTACTTC.

Only one count was recorded for this clonotype. The chain recombines TRBV27 with TRBJ2-5, with 9 bases matching TRBD2. The CDR3 has 15 residues. The V gene's germline CDR1 is MNHEY and CDR2 SMNVEV (reference sequence). V was pared by 5 bases and J by 2 bases, with 6 bases of the junction left unmatched. The CDR3 bases are TGTGCCAGCAGTCGGGCGGGAGGGACTCAAGAGACCCAGTACTTC. Its protein product is CASSRAGGTQETQYF.

The chain uses TRBV5-1 and TRBJ2-1; 8 nucleotides agree with TRBD1. J lost 0 bases, V lost 0 bases, and 11 bases had no gene match. The CDR3 covers 19 residues. Germline V CDR1 and CDR2: SGHRS, YFSETQ. CDR3 in amino acids: CASSLEYPGGLGSYNEQFF. The CDR3 DNA is TGCGCCAGCAGCTTGGAATACCCAGGGGGCTTGGGCTCCTACAATGAGCAGTTCTTC.

This clonotype appeared many times. The chain joins TRBV10-3 to TRBJ2-5; TRBD1 matches at 9 bases. Germline V gene data show CDR1 as ENHRY and CDR2 as SYGVKD. The trim removed 2 bases at V and 3 bases at J, leaving 13 bases unmatched. The CDR3 runs to 18 residues. This CDR3 reads CAISELWTGQGLKETQYF. The CDR3 DNA follows: TGTGCCATCAGTGAGCTCTGGACGGGACAGGGTCTTAAAGAGACCCAGTACTTC.

This clonotype was counted at least ten times. The chain has TRBV6-1 and TRBJ1-2; 10 nucleotides line up with TRBD1. There are 16 residues in the CDR3. CDR1 is MNHNS and CDR2 is SASEGT in the germline V gene. Trimming cost V 0 bases and J 3 bases; bases outside gene matches: 4. The CDR3 DNA reads as TGTGCCAGCAGTGAAGCGTGGACAGGGGGAGACTATGGCTACACCTTC. This gives the protein CASSEAWTGGDYGYTF.

The chain has TRBV7-2 and TRBJ2-7; TRBD2 matches 15 bases. The length of the CDR3 is 17 residues. Germline V gene data show CDR1 as SGHTA and CDR2 as FQGNSA. V shed 2 bases and J 2 bases; nucleotides not matched to a gene: 4. The CDR3 sequence: CASSLRGLAGGPYEQYF. DNA of the CDR3: TGTGCCAGCAGCTTACGAGGACTAGCGGGGGGGCCCTACGAGCAGTACTTC.

The chain has TRBV6-1 and TRBJ1-1; weak D call: TRBD1 (5 bases). This CDR3 comprises 14 residues. V lost 4 bases to trimming and J lost 4 bases, with 13 bases between them. Germline assignment: CDR1 MNHNS and CDR2 SASEGT. The CDR3 DNA follows: TGTGCCAGCAGTGTGCTAGGGGCGGGCACTGAAGCTTTCTTT. This codes for CASSVLGAGTEAFF.

This clonotype was observed at least ten times. The chain recombines TRBV4-2 with TRBJ2-1, with D unclear. This CDR3 comprises 15 residues. Germline CDR1 and CDR2: LGHNA and YNFKEQ. Trimming cost V 2 bases and J 5 bases, with 13 bases left between them. The CDR3 DNA reads TGTGCCAGCAGCCAAAGGGCCGGGTTCGACAATGAGCAGTTCTTC. Its protein product is CASSQRAGFDNEQFF.

V and J are TRBV14 and TRBJ1-4, with a tentative D call TRBD1 (6 bases). V was trimmed by 0 bases and J by 14 bases, leaving 22 bases between them. The CDR3 extends over 16 amino acids. CDR1 and CDR2 (germline): SGHDN, FVKESK. The CDR3 here is CASSQDMGAPPSVLFF. CDR3 in DNA: TGTGCCAGCAGCCAAGATATGGGGGCCCCACCTTCCGTTCTGTTTTTT.

This clonotype occurred many times. The chain joins TRBV27 to TRBJ2-7; D not resolved. There are 13 residues in the CDR3. Germline CDR1 and CDR2: MNHEY and SMNVEV (reference sequence). V was cut by 6 bases and J by 0 bases, with 9 bases left in between. CDR3 sequence: CASRQASSYEQYF. The CDR3 DNA follows: TGTGCCAGCAGGCAGGCCAGCTCCTACGAGCAGTACTTC.

V is TRBV10-3 and J is TRBJ2-5, with 9 bases lining up with TRBD1. The CDR3 runs 16 residues. Germline CDR1 reads ENHRY; CDR2 reads SYGVKD. J gave up 2 bases and V 0 bases, and 4 bases lay outside the gene matches. The CDR3 region has the DNA TGTGCCATCAGTGAGTCGACAGGGGGGGGACAAGAGACCCAGTACTTC. Its translation is CAISESTGGGQETQYF.

This clonotype has just a few counts. The chain employs TRBV12-3 or TRBV12-4 and TRBJ2-1; the D is unclear. V shed 6 bases and J shed 12 bases, with 12 bases lying between them. CDR3 length equals 11 residues. CDR3 loop: CASSPSVLQFF. The CDR3 DNA reads TGTGCCAGCAGCCCCTCCGTGTTGCAGTTCTTC.

This clonotype was counted many times. The chain links TRBV29-1 to TRBJ2-7, with D perhaps TRBD1 (5 bases). Per germline, CDR1 SQVTM and CDR2 ANQGSEA. CDR3 length: 12 residues. The CDR3 region has the DNA TGCTCAGCGTCTCACGGACACTACGAGCAGTACTTC. It codes for CSASHGHYEQYF.

The J gene is TRBJ2-1, the V gene TRBV7-3, with D perhaps matching TRBD2 (6 bases). Trimming took 5 bases from V and 1 from J, leaving 12 bases between them. Germline V CDR1 and CDR2: SGHTA, FQGTGA. The CDR3 is 15 amino acids. The CDR3 DNA is TGTGCCAGCAGCCGCGGGGCTAATTCCTACAATGAGCAGTTCTTC. Translation: CASSRGANSYNEQFF.

This clonotype occurred many times. The chain employs TRBV9 and TRBJ2-1; no clear D. From germline, CDR1 is SGDLS and CDR2 YYNGEE. The germline V and J ends were trimmed by 0 bases and 8 bases, with 12 bases remaining between them. CDR3 size: 14 residues. CDR3 DNA: TGTGCCAGCAGCGTAGGGATAGCAAGGGATGAGCAGTTCTTC. Encoded protein: CASSVGIARDEQFF. The full variable domain, in which reference TRBV9 and TRBJ2-1 provide the parts outside the CDR3, is DSGVTQTPKHLITATGQRVTLRCSPRSGDLSVYWYQQSLDQGLQFLIQYYNGEERAKGNILERFSAQQFPDLHSELNLSSLELGDSALYFCASSVGIARDEQFFGPGTRLTVL.

The chain carries TRBV20-1 and TRBJ2-5, with a possible D match to TRBD2 (6 bases). The CDR3 contains 10 residues. Germline CDR1 and CDR2: DFQATT and SNEGSKA (reference sequence). The CDR3 sequence is CSRGQETQYF. In DNA, the CDR3 is TGCAGCCGGGGGCAAGAGACCCAGTACTTC.

This chain links TRBV3-1 with TRBJ2-1; D may match TRBD1 or TRBD2 (5 bases each). The germline V gene encodes CDR1 LGHDT and CDR2 YNNKEL (reference sequence). The CDR3 extends over 16 amino acids. V was cut by 0 bases and J by 1 base, with 10 bases left in between. DNA of the CDR3: TGTGCCAGCAGCCAAGAATCCGGGGCGTCCTACAATGAGCAGTTCTTC. Translating gives CASSQESGASYNEQFF.

Concerning this clonotype itself: Compared with germline, one end of the junction differs, possibly owing to a read error. The genes are TRBV6-5 and TRBJ2-7, with 9 nucleotides matching TRBD1. This CDR3 contains 12 residues. Looked up from germline, CDR1 is MNHEY and CDR2 is SVGAGI. The CDR3 here is CASSRDRGERYF. The CDR3 DNA follows: TGTGCCAGCAGTCGTGACAGGGGGGAGCGGTACTTC.

This clonotype was counted many times. The V gene is TRBV20-1, the J gene TRBJ1-2; D not certain. The germline V gene has CDR1 DFQATT and CDR2 SNEGSKA (reference sequence). The CDR3 sequence is 11 residues long. Trimming pared 5 bases from V and 0 bases from J, leaving 4 bases between. The CDR3 is CSALANYGYTF. CDR3 sequence (DNA): TGCAGTGCTCTCGCTAACTATGGCTACACCTTC.